This T cell receptor (beta chain) was observed in a study of tumor-infiltrating lymphocytes in primary liver carcinoma. About the study: Stage T1-T3 N0M0 tumors spanned about 4.2 to 10 cm.

Investigators took RNA and DNA out together from 20-30 mg of unsorted bulk tissue. Every tumor sample analyzed contained over 75% viable tumor cells. Whole-study results and caveats: Lesser overlap characterized tumor-adjacent and tumor-blood pairs relative to tumor region pairs. Tumors had a top-250-clone fraction that was significantly higher than blood (p = 0.039).

Per the germline V gene, CDR1 is MNHEY and CDR2 is SVGEGT. The CDR3 runs to 13 residues. Of note for this clonotype: The antigen is not known. At one of its ends the junction is not consistent with the germline gene, which may arise from a read error.

The input was 450 to 500 ng total RNA; TCR beta cDNA was made from it with a constant-region primer. Nested multiplex PCR, run for three rounds with slightly modified ARM-PCR, yielded TCR beta libraries. Researchers ran the first two PCR rounds for roughly 11 cycles each with TRBV1-TRBV30 forward primers and a C-beta reverse primer. TCRdb passed the multiplex PCR reads through MiXCR, listing each CDR3 protein once. Of some 110,000 distinct CDR3 sequences in the sample, roughly 80% were seen once. The TCR originated in a middle-aged man with primary liver carcinoma and hepatitis B virus infection. The V and J genes are TRBV6-2 or TRBV6-3 and TRBJ2-7, with a possible D match to TRBD2 (5 bases). Input material: liver tumor tissue from sampling region 3. Described subset: tumor region T3, left-lateral pole. The CDR3 loop is CASSYSGVARVEF. CDR3 coding DNA: TGTGCCAGCAGTTACTCGGGAGTAGCGCGAGTCGAATTC.